This TCR beta chain was observed in a study of Graves' ophthalmopathy and Graves' hyperthyroidism. At the level of the study: Peripheral blood was obtained at first diagnosis, ahead of any treatment.

Study outcomes and limitations: The authors also found most expanded thyroid clonotypes above 0.001 frequency in blood.

Germline CDR1 is LNHDA and CDR2 is SQIVND (reference sequence). CDR3 size: 15 residues. Deletions cut 4 bases from V and 9 bases from J, with 16 bases between. Concerning this clonotype itself: Its specificity is unknown.

A duration under 3 months, NOSPECS ≥4, CAS ≥3 and moderate-to-severe activity characterized the donors with ophthalmopathy. Orbital computed tomography and thyroid ultrasound, along with TRAb, serum thyroxine and clinical symptoms, underpinned diagnosis. TCR beta CDR3 regions were amplified from RNA transcripts. First-round RT-PCR employed HTBI primers, with a second-round multiplex PCR after it. TCRdb re-called the multiplex PCR reads through MiXCR, storing one row per CDR3 protein. The table has 650,000 to 800,000 distinct CDR3 sequences, more than 40% seen once; the top ten hold 3% to 3.5%. The sequence was collected from an adult man with Graves' ophthalmopathy. The sequenced sample consisted of peripheral blood. V usage is TRBV19 and J usage is TRBJ1-6; D may be TRBD1 (6 bases). The CDR3 nucleotides are TGTGCCAGTAGTAGGAAGACAGGCCAATTTTCACCCCTCCACTTT. Translation: CASSRKTGQFSPLHF.